These 23 T cell receptor beta chains came from one sample sequenced in a study of beta chain features in type 1 diabetes. TCRB transcripts that were expressed got sequenced, as all of the isolated RNA had been reverse transcribed. Assay used: immunoSEQ multiplex PCR; TCRdb lists only in-frame clones, some missing. The data hold some 350,000 clones, with over 8.5% observed a single time. Their antigens remain unidentified. The study's findings and limits: People with Type 1 diabetes carried modestly yet significantly shorter TCRB CDR3s in all four CD4+ subsets.

The specimen sequenced was central memory CD4+ T cells from blood. Every receptor here comes from a man aged 30 to 45 with type 1 diabetes.

The chain has TRBV2 and TRBJ1-2, with D possibly being TRBD1 (6 bases). The ends were cut back, 2 bases at V and 4 bases at J, with 11 bases in the middle. The CDR3 totals 14 residues. In germline, CDR1 is SNHLY, CDR2 FYNNEI. This CDR3 reads CASSELGQLYGYTF. Written as DNA, the CDR3 is TGTGCCAGCAGTGAACTCGGACAGCTCTATGGCTACACCTTC.

V gene TRBV6-5 combines with J gene TRBJ1-2; TRBD1 might be the D (5 bases). V gave up 5 bases and J gave up 7 bases, with 8 bases separating them. This CDR3 has 11 residues. CDR1 MNHEY and CDR2 SVGAGI come from the germline V gene. CDR3 sequence: CASSGQGGYTF. The CDR3 DNA sequence: TGTGCCAGCAGTGGGCAGGGTGGCTACACCTTC.

The J gene is TRBJ1-5, the V gene TRBV29-1; perhaps TRBD1 as D (5 bases). This CDR3 has 15 residues. Germline V gene sequence: CDR1 SQVTM, CDR2 ANQGSEA. Trimming cost V 5 bases and J 0 bases, with 14 bases left between them. The CDR3 reads CSVSAGGISNQPQHF. For the CDR3, the DNA is TGCAGCGTTAGCGCCGGGGGAATTAGCAATCAGCCCCAGCATTTT.

This clone has a handful of counts. This rearrangement joins TRBV6-1 to TRBJ2-2; 8 bases map to TRBD2. The CDR3 spans 16 residues. Per germline, CDR1 MNHNS and CDR2 SASEGT. V trimming: 2 bases; J trimming: 1 base; junction bases outside the gene matches: 3. CDR3 sequence: CASSEYAGGNTGELFF. The CDR3 nucleotides are TGTGCCAGCAGTGAATACGCGGGAGGGAACACCGGGGAGCTGTTTTTT.

In its sample, this clone was seen a few times. V usage is TRBV28 and J usage is TRBJ2-7; 7 nucleotides agree with TRBD1. Trimming took 5 bases from V and 6 from J; bases not matched to a gene: 4. From germline, CDR1 is MDHEN and CDR2 SYDVKM. The CDR3 has 12 amino acids. The CDR3 sequence: CASSVGQSEQYF. The CDR3 nucleotides read TGTGCCAGCAGTGTGGGACAGAGCGAGCAGTACTTC.

The gene calls are TRBV7-2 and TRBJ2-7; 8 bases fit TRBD1. CDR1 is SGHTA, CDR2 FQGNSA, per germline. The junction had 8 bases not matched to a gene; V was cut back by 5 bases and J by 2 bases. This CDR3 has 15 residues. The CDR3 loop is CASSTDRGVTYEQYF. The CDR3 nucleotides are TGTGCCAGCAGCACCGACAGGGGTGTTACCTACGAGCAGTACTTC.

This clone showed up just a few times. This chain joins TRBV5-6 and TRBJ2-6; 7 bases map to TRBD1. Germline-derived CDR1 and CDR2 are SGHDT and YYEEEE. Trimming at V came to 4 bases and at J to 13 bases, leaving 14 bases not matched to a gene. The CDR3 covers 15 residues. DNA for the CDR3: TGTGCCAGCAGCCCGACAGGGTCACTTACCCTGGTCCTGACTTTC. Its protein is CASSPTGSLTLVLTF. The entire variable domain, with the rest obtained from reference TRBV5-6 and TRBJ2-6, is as follows: DAGVTQSPTHLIKTRGQQVTLRCSPKSGHDTVSWYQQALGQGPQFIFQYYEEEERQRGNFPDRFSGHQFPNYSSELNVNALLLGDSALYLCASSPTGSLTLVLTFGAGSRLTVL.

As concerns this clone: Distinct nucleotide sequences in the sample also encode this CDR3. The chain links TRBV5-1 to TRBJ2-1; D gene unclear. The germline V gene encodes CDR1 SGHRS and CDR2 YFSETQ. V was trimmed by 0 bases and J by 4 bases, leaving 11 bases between them. This CDR3 region has 15 residues. Here the CDR3 reads CASSLAGNTYNEQFF. As DNA, the CDR3 is TGCGCCAGCAGCTTGGCAGGAAACACTTACAATGAGCAGTTCTTC.

The gene calls are TRBV11-2 and TRBJ2-1; no firm D call. The V and J ends lost 1 base and 7 bases respectively, with 11 bases between them. This CDR3 has 14 amino acids. Germline V CDR1 and CDR2: SGHAT, FQNNGV. CDR3 bases: TGTGCCAGCAGCTTAGGGAATTCCCGGAATGAGCAGTTCTTC. Protein: CASSLGNSRNEQFF.

The chain links TRBV30 to TRBJ2-5, with 9 bases that match TRBD1. TRBJ2-7 matches the DNA end more closely, so the J call is doubtful. The CDR3 is 14 amino acids. Germline V gene sequence: CDR1 GTSNPN, CDR2 SVGIG (reference sequence). For the CDR3, the DNA is TGTGCCTGGAGCAGGGACAGGGCCAGTGGCGAGCAGTACTTC. It specifies CAWSRDRASGEQYF.

The chain uses TRBV9 and TRBJ2-4, with D possibly TRBD2 on 5 matching bases. The CDR3 extends over 16 amino acids. CDR1 SGDLS and CDR2 YYNGEE come from the germline V gene. Between the trimmed V and J ends, which lost 3 bases and 0 bases, there was a span of 13 bases. The CDR3 bases are TGTGCCAGCAGCGCCGGGGTAGGCCTAGCCAAAAACATTCAGTACTTC. Translated: CASSAGVGLAKNIQYF.

The table lists this clone with many counts. The chain recombines TRBV11-2 with TRBJ1-2, with D hard to call. Trimming cost V 0 bases and J 6 bases, with 14 bases left between them. The CDR3 is 15 residues long. Germline-derived CDR1 and CDR2 are SGHAT and FQNNGV. This chain's CDR3 is CASSLDNGPRDGYTF. The CDR3 DNA reads as TGTGCCAGCAGCTTAGATAACGGGCCTCGCGATGGCTACACCTTC.

This clone was detected a few times. The chain employs TRBV6-5 and TRBJ2-1; 11 bases are a match to TRBD2. Germline CDR1 MNHEY, CDR2 SVGAGI. Trimming cost V 0 bases and J 9 bases; bases outside gene matches: 7. The CDR3 runs 16 residues. In nucleotides, the CDR3 is TGTGCCAGCAGTTACTCGCCTAGCGGGGGGTCTGGTGAGCAGTTCTTC. Its protein is CASSYSPSGGSGEQFF.

The V call is TRBV7-2, the J call TRBJ1-1; 7 bases fit TRBD1. Germline V CDR1 and CDR2: SGHTA, FQGNSA. Germline trimming cut 5 bases from V and 7 bases from J; bases unmatched to any gene: 16. The length of the CDR3 is 16 residues. The CDR3 is CASSPQSGGQVVEAFF. CDR3 nucleotide sequence: TGTGCCAGCAGCCCGCAGTCTGGTGGACAGGTGGTTGAAGCTTTCTTT.

This clone was detected a few times. The chain links TRBV7-9 to TRBJ2-7; weak D call: TRBD2 (6 bases). V was pared by 10 bases and J by 6 bases, with 19 bases between. The germline V gene has CDR1 SEHNR and CDR2 FQNEAQ (reference sequence). CDR3 length: 13 amino acids. CDR3 sequence: CATQTSVVSEQYF. CDR3 DNA: TGTGCCACCCAGACTAGTGTTGTATCCGAGCAGTACTTC.

CDR3 bases: TGTGCCAGCAGTTCATATATTTCCGGGACTAGCGGTAGCTCCTACAATGAGCAGTTCTTC. This sequence encodes CASSSYISGTSGSSYNEQFF. The J gene is TRBJ2-1, the V gene TRBV28; 11 bases are a match to TRBD2. Germline CDR1 and CDR2: MDHEN and SYDVKM. The V and J ends lost 4 bases and 0 bases, in that order; junction bases with no gene match: 14. The CDR3 has 20 residues.

This chain joins TRBV5-4 and TRBJ2-3; D unresolved. The CDR3 contains 16 residues. Deletions cut 0 bases from V and 6 bases from J, with 17 bases between. From germline, CDR1 is SGHNT and CDR2 YYREEE (reference sequence). The CDR3 sequence is CASSLDSYSPGDTQYF. The CDR3, as DNA: TGTGCCAGCAGCTTGGATTCGTACTCCCCCGGGGATACGCAGTATTTT.

This clone has ten or more counts. The CDR3 is CASSTPQGAISGYTF. The CDR3 bases are TGTGCCAGCAGTACCCCCCAGGGGGCCATTTCCGGCTACACCTTC. The chain uses TRBV25-1 and TRBJ1-2; 8 nucleotides align to TRBD1. Trimming took 5 bases from V and 8 from J; bases not matched to a gene: 13. Germline CDR1 and CDR2: MGHDK and SYGVNS. The CDR3 extends over 15 amino acids.

V gene TRBV5-4 combines with J gene TRBJ2-7; 7 bases fit TRBD1. Germline trimming cut 4 bases from V and 1 base from J; bases unmatched to any gene: 5. Germline V gene sequence: CDR1 SGHNT, CDR2 YYREEE (reference sequence). The CDR3 covers 14 residues. CDR3 sequence reads: CASSPGQTSYEQYF. Written as DNA, the CDR3 is TGTGCCAGCAGCCCGGGACAGACATCCTACGAGCAGTACTTC.

This clone has just a few counts. The chain uses TRBV11-2 and TRBJ2-5; the match to TRBD1 covers 9 bases. Germline V gene lookup returns CDR1 SGHAT and CDR2 FQNNGV. Losses at the gene ends were 8 bases for V and 1 base for J; bases not matched to a gene: 8. The CDR3 consists of 15 residues. CDR3 in DNA: TGTGCCAGCGCCGGGGGACAGGGAGGCCAAGAGACCCAGTACTTC. As protein: CASAGGQGGQETQYF.

This clone appeared a few times. The CDR3 region has the DNA TGTGCCAGCAGCTCTCGGACAGGGATAATAGAAGCTTTCTTT. This encodes CASSSRTGIIEAFF. The chain recombines TRBV7-9 with TRBJ1-1, with TRBD1 identical over 8 bases. This CDR3 is built from 14 residues. J was trimmed by 8 bases and V by 4 bases; bases with no gene match: 9. The germline CDR1 and CDR2 sequences are SEHNR and FQNEAQ (reference sequence).

This clone occurred a few times. J is TRBJ2-3 and V is TRBV28; D gene unclear. The CDR3 has 12 residues. V was trimmed by 5 bases and J by 2 bases, leaving 5 bases between them. Per the germline V gene, CDR1 is MDHEN and CDR2 is SYDVKM. The DNA for the CDR3 is TGTGCCAGCAGTGGGAACACAGATACGCAGTATTTT. Protein: CASSGNTDTQYF.

This clone was recorded a few times. The genes are TRBV19 and TRBJ2-1; TRBD1 agrees at 9 bases. V was pared by 4 bases and J by 6 bases, with 4 bases of the junction left unmatched. The CDR3 contains 14 residues. The germline V gene has CDR1 LNHDA and CDR2 SQIVND (reference sequence). Written as DNA, the CDR3 is TGTGCCAGTAGTAAAGGGACAGGGACCAATGAGCAGTTCTTC. Translated, it gives CASSKGTGTNEQFF.